This is a list of T cell receptor beta chains from one sample in a study of OX40 agonist ivuxolimab in advanced cancers. Repertoires were generated with immunoSEQ multiplex PCR, while TCRdb's copy carries only in-frame clones and drops some. The data contain 70,000 to 95,000 clones, around 90% of them seen just once; the ten biggest clones take up roughly 0.71%. Sequences were derived from CD4+ or CD8+ T cells sorted from blood, sampled in a trial of the OX40 agonist ivuxolimab. Receptors originate from an adult with an advanced solid tumor such as melanoma, head and neck, liver or kidney cancer. The CDR3 runs from the conserved cysteine through the conserved F or W. The order of the fields is D gene, V gene, J gene, CDR3 protein, CDR3 DNA. The D gene is left open where the match is weak.

>.|TRBV15|TRBJ1-4
CATSRDPGSLATNEKLFF
TGTGCCACCAGCAGAGATCCCGGCAGCTTGGCAACTAATGAAAAACTGTTTTTT
>TRBD2|TRBV18|TRBJ2-5
CASSPLGLEKETQYF
TGTGCCAGCTCACCCCTGGGACTAGAGAAAGAGACCCAGTACTTC
>.|TRBV20-1|TRBJ2-5
CSASFEETQYF
TGCAGTGCTAGTTTCGAAGAGACCCAGTACTTC
>.|TRBV7-3|TRBJ2-5
CASSLTPGKAIGQYF
TGTGCCAGCAGCTTAACGCCCGGTAAAGCAATCGGCCAGTACTTC
>TRBD2|TRBV2|TRBJ2-7
CASSEPSGPYEQYF
TGTGCCAGCAGTGAACCTAGCGGTCCCTACGAGCAGTACTTC
>.|TRBV9|TRBJ1-1
CASSVGGRTTEAFF
TGTGCCAGCAGCGTGGGGGGCCGGACGACTGAAGCTTTCTTT
>.|TRBV7-6|TRBJ2-1
CASSLAGPYNEQFF
TGTGCCAGCAGCTTAGCGGGTCCCTACAATGAGCAGTTCTTC
>.|TRBV28|TRBJ2-5
CASSLLSPARGKETQYF
TGTGCCAGCAGTCTCCTATCCCCGGCGCGGGGCAAAGAGACCCAGTACTTC
>.|TRBV7-9|TRBJ2-2
CASSRLRGNTGELFF
TGTGCCAGCAGTCGTTTGCGGGGGAACACCGGGGAGCTGTTTTTT
>.|TRBV28|TRBJ1-2
CASSLDRDGGYGYTF
TGTGCCAGCAGTCTAGACCGGGACGGAGGCTATGGCTACACCTTC
>.|TRBV2|TRBJ1-4
CASSAGQVNEKLFF
TGTGCCAGCAGTGCGGGACAAGTTAATGAAAAACTGTTTTTT
>TRBD1|TRBV6-5|TRBJ2-2
CASRDRGAGTGELFF
TGTGCCAGCAGAGACAGGGGGGCGGGCACCGGGGAGCTGTTTTTT
>TRBD2|TRBV2|TRBJ2-1
CASSALAGPIEQFF
TGTGCCAGCAGTGCACTAGCGGGCCCCATTGAGCAGTTCTTC
>TRBD2|TRBV7-2|TRBJ2-7
CASSGTSGTSYEQYF
TGTGCCAGCAGCGGGACTAGCGGGACTTCCTACGAGCAGTACTTC
>.|TRBV7-6|TRBJ1-6
CASSLKTANSPLHF
TGTGCCAGCAGCTTAAAGACAGCTAATTCACCCCTCCACTTT
>TRBD2|TRBV30|TRBJ2-2
CARTSANVNTGELFF
TGTGCCAGGACTAGCGCGAACGTTAACACCGGGGAGCTGTTTTTT
>.|TRBV4-3|TRBJ1-5
CASSQGGQPDQPQHF
TGCGCCAGCAGCCAAGGAGGACAGCCGGATCAGCCCCAGCATTTT